These T cell receptor beta chains were read from a single sample in a study of T-cell reconstitution after alpha-beta-depleted transplantation in children. TCRdb fed the PCR reads into MiXCR, producing one record per CDR3 protein. The sample lists about 580,000 distinct CDR3 sequences, 20% to 30% occurring once. The sample here was PBMCs, taken before TCRalphabeta/CD19-depleted stem cell transplant. Receptors originate from a boy under two years old with Wiskott-Aldrich syndrome, due to receive a stem cell transplant. The CDR3 runs from the conserved cysteine through the conserved F or W. A D gene is named only where the DNA matches it firmly. Expanded clones get a size class; other rows say once, few or many, or leave the size out.

TRBV27,NA,TRBJ2-7,TRBD1,TGTGCCAGCCGGACAGGCTCAGCCTACGAGCAGTACTTC,CASRTGSAYEQYF
TRBV7-6,few,TRBJ2-7,TRBD2,TGTGCCAGCAGCCTCCTAGCGGGCCCGATGTACGAGCAGTACTTC,CASSLLAGPMYEQYF
TRBV12-1,NA,TRBJ2-5,NA,TGTGCCAGCAGTCCTACGCGGCCCGAGGAGACCCAGTACTTC,CASSPTRPEETQYF
TRBV5-1,NA,TRBJ2-3,NA,TGCGCCAGCAGGTCGGGGATCAGCACAGATACGCAGTATTTT,CASRSGISTDTQYF
TRBV6-5,few,TRBJ2-1,TRBD2,TGTGCCAGCAGTTACTCGCGGGAGGGTTTTAATGAGCAGTTCTTC,CASSYSREGFNEQFF
TRBV2,NA,TRBJ2-2,TRBD2,TGTGCCAGCAGGGAACTAGCGGGAGACGGCACCGGGGAGCTGTTTTTT,CASRELAGDGTGELFF
TRBV5-6,NA,TRBJ2-5,NA,TGTGCCAGCAGCTTGGCCGGTGAGGTTTTTCGGGAGACCCAGTACTTC,CASSLAGEVFRETQYF
TRBV2,NA,TRBJ2-7,TRBD1,TGTGCCAGCAGTAGGACAGGGGGCTACTCCTACGAGCAGTACTTC,CASSRTGGYSYEQYF
TRBV4-2,NA,TRBJ2-3,TRBD2,TGTGCCAGCAGCCAAGAACTAGCGATTACGCAGTATTTT,CASSQELAITQYF
TRBV10-3,few,TRBJ2-3,NA,TGTGCCGCCGGGAACACAGATACGCAGTATTTT,CAAGNTDTQYF
TRBV5-1,NA,TRBJ1-1,NA,TGCGCCAGCAGCGACCCGAAGAACACTGAAGCTTTCTTT,CASSDPKNTEAFF
TRBV7-9,NA,TRBJ2-7,TRBD2,TGTGCCAGCACTTTGGGGGGGGGACTCTCCTACGAGCAGTACTTC,CASTLGGGLSYEQYF
TRBV12-3/TRBV12-4,few,TRBJ1-1,NA,TGTGCCAGCAGTTTTAAGTCAAACACTGAAGCTTTCTTT,CASSFKSNTEAFF
TRBV28,few,TRBJ2-7,TRBD2,TGTGCCAGCAGCCGCGGGGGGGGTTCGATAGGAAATGGGGAGCAGTACTTC,CASSRGGGSIGNGEQYF
TRBV5-1,NA,TRBJ1-2,NA,TGCGCCAGCAGCTTGGGCAGGGTGTCGGACTATGGCTACACCTTC,CASSLGRVSDYGYTF
TRBV12-3/TRBV12-4,NA,TRBJ2-2,NA,TGTGCCAGCAGTTTAAAGGGCCGCGGCACCGGGGAGCTGTTTTTT,CASSLKGRGTGELFF
TRBV20-1,NA,TRBJ2-2,NA,TGCAGTGCTAGGGGGGTGTCAGGGGCCGGGGAGCTGTTTTTT,CSARGVSGAGELFF
TRBV7-2,NA,TRBJ1-5,NA,TGTGCCAGCAGCTTAGCGTTATCCAGTAGTCAGCCCCAGCATTTT,CASSLALSSSQPQHF
TRBV7-9,NA,TRBJ2-3,TRBD1,TGTGCCAGCAGCCGGACAGGGGGTACCACAGATACGCAGTATTTT,CASSRTGGTTDTQYF
TRBV5-1,NA,TRBJ1-4,TRBD1,TGCGCCAGCAGCTTAGGACAGGGTCTTTTTGAAAAACTGTTTTTT,CASSLGQGLFEKLFF
TRBV7-9,few,TRBJ2-3,NA,TGTGCCAGCAGCAAACGTCCACGGGAGCGCACAGATACGCAGTATTTT,CASSKRPRERTDTQYF
TRBV5-1,few,TRBJ2-2,NA,TGCGCCAGCAGCTCAGAATCGAACACCGGGGAGCTGTTTTTT,CASSSESNTGELFF
TRBV12-3/TRBV12-4,few,TRBJ2-7,TRBD1,TGTGCCAGCAGTTTAATCCGACAGGGGCGAACCTACGAGCAGTACTTC,CASSLIRQGRTYEQYF
TRBV5-1,NA,TRBJ2-5,NA,TGCGCCAGCAGCACGCGAACTCAAGAGACCCAGTACTTC,CASSTRTQETQYF
TRBV24-1,NA,TRBJ2-5,TRBD2,TGTGCCACCAGTGATTTGCCACAGCGGGGTCAAGAGACCCAGTACTTC,CATSDLPQRGQETQYF
TRBV4-1,NA,TRBJ1-2,NA,TGCGCCAGCAGCCAAGTAACAGAAGGCCCATCTCGTGGATATGGCTACACCTTC,CASSQVTEGPSRGYGYTF
TRBV7-2,few,TRBJ2-2,NA,TGTGCCAGCAGCTTAGATCGGGCAGGTTACACCGGGGAGCTGTTTTTT,CASSLDRAGYTGELFF
TRBV10-3,NA,TRBJ2-7,TRBD2,TGTGCCACGGGGCGGGGGAACGAGCAGTACTTC,CATGRGNEQYF
TRBV15,few,TRBJ2-7,TRBD2,TGTGCCACCAGCTCTCTCAAAGCGGGAGGGCTCGAGCAGTACTTC,CATSSLKAGGLEQYF
TRBV4-2,NA,TRBJ2-5,NA,TGTGCCAGCAGCCAAGATTTTAAAGGGGCCCGGGGAACCCAGTACTTC,CASSQDFKGARGTQYF
TRBV5-6,NA,TRBJ2-7,NA,TGTGCCAGCAGCACCCCGACAGGAGAGGACGAGCAGTACTTC,CASSTPTGEDEQYF
TRBV28,NA,TRBJ1-1,NA,TGTGCCAGCAGTTTATATCGGGACACTGAAGCTTTCTTT,CASSLYRDTEAFF
TRBV30,NA,TRBJ1-2,NA,TGTGCCTGGAGTGGCGGGATTTATGGCTACACCTTC,CAWSGGIYGYTF